Listed below are T cell receptor beta chains from one sample, sequenced in a study of cytomegalovirus exposure and HLA in healthy donors. The protocol was immunoSEQ multiplex PCR, while the TCRdb copy is restricted to in-frame clones and leaves out a portion. The table records about 180,000 clones, around 80% of them present only once. The sample was PBMCs. These TCRs come from a man aged 40-49 years in good health and CMV-seronegative. Both conserved end residues are part of each CDR3. D genes are given only for firm matches. Only some rows state a clone size, as once, few, many or a class for expanded clones.

clone_size: .; d_call: .; j_call: TRBJ1-3; v_call: TRBV4-3; cdr3_nt: TGCGCCAGCAGCCAAGCTCACCAGCGATACTCTGGAAACACCATATATTTT; cdr3_aa: CASSQAHQRYSGNTIYF
clone_size: few; d_call: TRBD2; j_call: TRBJ2-7; v_call: TRBV19; cdr3_nt: TGTGCCAGTAGTCCCTTGAGCGGGGGGGTCTCCTACGAGCAGTACTTC; cdr3_aa: CASSPLSGGVSYEQYF
clone_size: .; d_call: TRBD2; j_call: TRBJ2-7; v_call: TRBV7-8; cdr3_nt: TGTGCCTTACTAGCGGGAGGGCCCCCGGTGGAGCAGTACTTC; cdr3_aa: CALLAGGPPVEQYF
clone_size: .; d_call: TRBD1; j_call: TRBJ1-1; v_call: TRBV2; cdr3_nt: TGTGCCAGCAGATATCAGGGGGCGATGACGAACACTGAAGCTTTCTTT; cdr3_aa: CASRYQGAMTNTEAFF
clone_size: .; d_call: TRBD1; j_call: TRBJ2-1; v_call: TRBV7-2; cdr3_nt: TGTGCCAGCAGCTCTCAGGGGGCTGGAATCTATGAGCAGTTCTTC; cdr3_aa: CASSSQGAGIYEQFF
clone_size: .; d_call: TRBD1; j_call: TRBJ1-2; v_call: TRBV7-2; cdr3_nt: TGTGCCAGCGGATCCCCCTACCGGGACAGGGCTTACTATGGCTACACCTTC; cdr3_aa: CASGSPYRDRAYYGYTF
clone_size: .; d_call: .; j_call: TRBJ2-1; v_call: TRBV2; cdr3_nt: TGTGCCAGCAGTGAACCCGGGTTGAATGAGCAGTTCTTC; cdr3_aa: CASSEPGLNEQFF
clone_size: .; d_call: .; j_call: TRBJ1-3; v_call: TRBV15; cdr3_nt: TGTGCCACCAGCAGAGCCCCGGGGATTGAAAACACCATATATTTT; cdr3_aa: CATSRAPGIENTIYF
clone_size: once; d_call: .; j_call: TRBJ2-3; v_call: TRBV4-2; cdr3_nt: TGTGCCAGCAGCCAAGACCCTTACACAGATACGCAGTATTTT; cdr3_aa: CASSQDPYTDTQYF
clone_size: .; d_call: .; j_call: TRBJ2-2; v_call: TRBV18; cdr3_nt: TGTGCCAGCTCACCTCCGGACAAGCTACCTGGCCGGGGGACCGGGGAGCTGTTTTTT; cdr3_aa: CASSPPDKLPGRGTGELFF
clone_size: .; d_call: TRBD2; j_call: TRBJ2-7; v_call: TRBV15; cdr3_nt: TGTGCCACCAGCAGAGATCTGGGGACTAGCGGGAGACTTTACGAGCAGTACTTC; cdr3_aa: CATSRDLGTSGRLYEQYF
clone_size: .; d_call: TRBD2; j_call: TRBJ2-3; v_call: TRBV30; cdr3_nt: TGTGCCTGGAGTAAAGGCGGGGGGCCTTATGATACGCAGTATTTT; cdr3_aa: CAWSKGGGPYDTQYF
clone_size: .; d_call: .; j_call: TRBJ1-5; v_call: TRBV19; cdr3_nt: TGTGCCAGTAGTACCGAGGTGAGCAATCAGCCCCAGCATTTT; cdr3_aa: CASSTEVSNQPQHF
clone_size: .; d_call: .; j_call: TRBJ1-1; v_call: TRBV28; cdr3_nt: TGTGCCAGCAGGACCAACGGAGCGAACACTGAAGCTTTCTTT; cdr3_aa: CASRTNGANTEAFF
clone_size: .; d_call: TRBD1; j_call: TRBJ1-1; v_call: TRBV7-9; cdr3_nt: TGTGCCAGCAGCTTAGCCCGGGACAGGGGGCAGAATGAAGCTTTCTTT; cdr3_aa: CASSLARDRGQNEAFF
clone_size: .; d_call: TRBD2; j_call: TRBJ2-5; v_call: TRBV6-6; cdr3_nt: TGTGCCAGCAACCTAGCGGGGGGTCTGGAGACCCAGTACTTC; cdr3_aa: CASNLAGGLETQYF
clone_size: .; d_call: TRBD2; j_call: TRBJ2-7; v_call: TRBV4-3; cdr3_nt: TGCGCCAGCAGCCAAGATCTGGAGCTAGCGGGAGGGTACGAGCAGTACTTC; cdr3_aa: CASSQDLELAGGYEQYF
clone_size: .; d_call: TRBD1; j_call: TRBJ1-4; v_call: TRBV6-1; cdr3_nt: TGTGCCAGCAGTGAAAACAGGGGTGCAACTAATGAAAAACTGTTTTTT; cdr3_aa: CASSENRGATNEKLFF
clone_size: .; d_call: .; j_call: TRBJ2-7; v_call: TRBV19; cdr3_nt: TGTGCCAGTAGTCTAGAAGAGGGTAGCTCCTACGAGCAGTACTTC; cdr3_aa: CASSLEEGSSYEQYF
clone_size: .; d_call: TRBD2; j_call: TRBJ2-7; v_call: TRBV7-6; cdr3_nt: TGTGCCAGCAGTTCGGGGGGGAATTACGAGCAGTACTTC; cdr3_aa: CASSSGGNYEQYF
clone_size: .; d_call: .; j_call: TRBJ1-5; v_call: TRBV28; cdr3_nt: TGTGCCAGCAGTTCCGTTAATCAGCCCCAGCATTTT; cdr3_aa: CASSSVNQPQHF
clone_size: .; d_call: .; j_call: TRBJ2-5; v_call: TRBV18; cdr3_nt: TGTGCCAGCTCACCACCGGGTCAGGGCAAAGAGACCCAGTACTTC; cdr3_aa: CASSPPGQGKETQYF
clone_size: .; d_call: .; j_call: TRBJ2-7; v_call: TRBV5-4; cdr3_nt: TGTGCCAGCAGCTTGGACGGCGGGCCACTCTCCTACGAGCAGTACTTC; cdr3_aa: CASSLDGGPLSYEQYF
clone_size: .; d_call: TRBD1; j_call: TRBJ1-1; v_call: TRBV19; cdr3_nt: TGTGCCAGTAGTAGGGGACAGGGGGCTAAAGCTTTCTTT; cdr3_aa: CASSRGQGAKAFF
clone_size: .; d_call: .; j_call: TRBJ1-5; v_call: TRBV2; cdr3_nt: TGTGCCAGCACCCGCGACACCAATCAGCCCCAGCATTTT; cdr3_aa: CASTRDTNQPQHF
clone_size: once; d_call: TRBD1; j_call: TRBJ1-1; v_call: TRBV7-9; cdr3_nt: TGTGCCAGCAGCAACGGACAGGGAGACACTGAAGCTTTCTTT; cdr3_aa: CASSNGQGDTEAFF
clone_size: .; d_call: TRBD1; j_call: TRBJ1-2; v_call: TRBV5-4; cdr3_nt: TGTGCCAGCAGCTCGAGAACCGGGACAGGGGGATTAGGCTATGGCTACACCTTC; cdr3_aa: CASSSRTGTGGLGYGYTF
clone_size: .; d_call: TRBD1; j_call: TRBJ2-1; v_call: TRBV27; cdr3_nt: TGTGCCAGCAGTTTATACCAGGGGGCTGATGAGCAGTTCTTC; cdr3_aa: CASSLYQGADEQFF
clone_size: .; d_call: .; j_call: TRBJ1-4; v_call: TRBV18; cdr3_nt: TGTGCCAGCTCACCTCAGGGGCTCACAACTAATGAAAAACTGTTTTTT; cdr3_aa: CASSPQGLTTNEKLFF
clone_size: .; d_call: TRBD1; j_call: TRBJ2-7; v_call: TRBV2; cdr3_nt: TGTGCCAGCAGGGACCGACAGGGAGCCCCTGAGCAGTACTTC; cdr3_aa: CASRDRQGAPEQYF
clone_size: .; d_call: .; j_call: TRBJ2-7; v_call: TRBV6-1; cdr3_nt: TGTGCCAGCCAAAAGACAGGTGTCTACGAGCAGTACTTC; cdr3_aa: CASQKTGVYEQYF
clone_size: .; d_call: TRBD1; j_call: TRBJ1-1; v_call: TRBV6-5; cdr3_nt: TGTGCCAGCAGTTCTACAGGGGGCGTAGGCACTGAAGCTTTCTTT; cdr3_aa: CASSSTGGVGTEAFF
clone_size: .; d_call: .; j_call: TRBJ2-5; v_call: TRBV5-1; cdr3_nt: TGCGCCAGCAGCTCTAGCGTCCAAGAGACCCAGTACTTC; cdr3_aa: CASSSSVQETQYF
clone_size: .; d_call: TRBD1; j_call: TRBJ1-2; v_call: TRBV7-2; cdr3_nt: TGTGCCAGCAGCACTCAACAGGGGTGGTACTATGGCTACACCTTC; cdr3_aa: CASSTQQGWYYGYTF
clone_size: few; d_call: .; j_call: TRBJ2-7; v_call: TRBV5-1; cdr3_nt: TGCGCCAGCAGCTTGGTACGGGATCCAAGCTCCTACGAGCAGTACTTC; cdr3_aa: CASSLVRDPSSYEQYF
clone_size: .; d_call: .; j_call: TRBJ2-7; v_call: TRBV7-2; cdr3_nt: TGTGCCAGCAGCCGGACAGCCTCCGAGCAGTACTTC; cdr3_aa: CASSRTASEQYF
clone_size: .; d_call: .; j_call: TRBJ1-4; v_call: TRBV4-1; cdr3_nt: TGCGCCAGCAGCCAGTCTCAACAAATAACTAATGAAAAACTGTTTTTT; cdr3_aa: CASSQSQQITNEKLFF
clone_size: .; d_call: .; j_call: TRBJ2-2; v_call: TRBV2; cdr3_nt: TGTGCCAGCAGTGACAGAGTCGGGAAGGCCGGGGAGCTGTTTTTT; cdr3_aa: CASSDRVGKAGELFF
clone_size: .; d_call: TRBD2; j_call: TRBJ2-5; v_call: TRBV28; cdr3_nt: TGTGCCAGCAGTTTAACTAGCGGGAGGGAGACCCAGTACTTC; cdr3_aa: CASSLTSGRETQYF
clone_size: .; d_call: TRBD2; j_call: TRBJ2-7; v_call: TRBV27; cdr3_nt: TGTGCCACCACCCTCCGCAGGGCGGGAGGATACGAGCAGTACTTC; cdr3_aa: CATTLRRAGGYEQYF
clone_size: .; d_call: TRBD2; j_call: TRBJ2-3; v_call: TRBV18; cdr3_nt: TGTGCCAGCTCACCGGGACTAGCGGGAGGCGGGGATACGCAGTATTTT; cdr3_aa: CASSPGLAGGGDTQYF
clone_size: once; d_call: TRBD1; j_call: TRBJ2-2; v_call: TRBV2; cdr3_nt: TGTGCCAGCAGTGAAAGGACAGGGCTCGACACCGGGGAGCTGTTTTTT; cdr3_aa: CASSERTGLDTGELFF
clone_size: .; d_call: .; j_call: TRBJ1-4; v_call: TRBV28; cdr3_nt: TGTGCCAGCACCCTTCCGGGGGCTAATGAAAAACTGTTTTTT; cdr3_aa: CASTLPGANEKLFF
clone_size: .; d_call: .; j_call: TRBJ2-4; v_call: TRBV11-3; cdr3_nt: TGTGCCAGCAGCTTAGAGGGGGGGCTAGCCAAAAACATTCAGTACTTC; cdr3_aa: CASSLEGGLAKNIQYF
clone_size: .; d_call: TRBD1; j_call: TRBJ2-3; v_call: TRBV18; cdr3_nt: TGTGCCAGCTCACCTCTAGGCGGACAGGGAGGAACAGATACGCAGTATTTT; cdr3_aa: CASSPLGGQGGTDTQYF
clone_size: .; d_call: TRBD2; j_call: TRBJ2-1; v_call: TRBV6-1; cdr3_nt: TGTGCCAGCAGTCAAGGACGGGGGGGATACTCCTACAATGAGCAGTTCTTC; cdr3_aa: CASSQGRGGYSYNEQFF
clone_size: .; d_call: .; j_call: TRBJ1-1; v_call: TRBV6-5; cdr3_nt: TGTGCCAGCAGTTACTCGTTCGCCGGAGTGAACACTGAAGCTTTCTTT; cdr3_aa: CASSYSFAGVNTEAFF
clone_size: .; d_call: TRBD2; j_call: TRBJ2-1; v_call: TRBV27; cdr3_nt: TGTGCCAGCAGTTTAGGGGGGGGAGTATACAATGAGCAGTTCTTC; cdr3_aa: CASSLGGGVYNEQFF
clone_size: .; d_call: .; j_call: TRBJ2-7; v_call: TRBV7-8; cdr3_nt: TGTGCCAGCAGCTTATCTGAGAGCTCCTACGAGCAGTACTTC; cdr3_aa: CASSLSESSYEQYF
clone_size: .; d_call: TRBD2; j_call: TRBJ2-7; v_call: TRBV11-2; cdr3_nt: TGTGCCAGCAGCTCAAGACTAGCGGGGCCGAGCTCCTACGAGCAGTACTTC; cdr3_aa: CASSSRLAGPSSYEQYF
clone_size: .; d_call: TRBD1; j_call: TRBJ1-6; v_call: TRBV19; cdr3_nt: TGTGCCAGTAGGGGACAGGCTAATTCACCCCTCCACTTT; cdr3_aa: CASRGQANSPLHF
clone_size: once; d_call: .; j_call: TRBJ1-3; v_call: TRBV14; cdr3_nt: TGTGCCAGCAGCTTTCCCTCCGGAAACACCATATATTTT; cdr3_aa: CASSFPSGNTIYF
clone_size: few; d_call: TRBD2; j_call: TRBJ2-3; v_call: TRBV29-1; cdr3_nt: TGCAGCGTTGGTCCTAGCGGGGGGGCCGGGGATACGCAGTATTTT; cdr3_aa: CSVGPSGGAGDTQYF